This T cell receptor beta chain derives from a study of metastatic and nonmetastatic thyroid tumors. Background on the study: Comparative analysis of repertoires was undertaken across blood and tumor or nodule tissue obtained from malignant and benign thyroid patients.

Germline values: CDR1 MNHNS, CDR2 SASEGT. This CDR3 region has 16 residues. J was trimmed by 2 bases and V by 4 bases; bases with no gene match: 6. The entire patient cohort was treatment-naive prior to thyroid surgery. Original analysis: It was from CDR3 differences across clinicopathological groups that a distant-metastasis classifier for papillary thyroid cancer was built. TCRdb re-called the PCR reads with MiXCR. The V and J calls and clone size come from TCRdb's table, not from the authors' own analysis. The sample includes roughly 81,000 clones, around 7.8% of them seen just once. As regards this clone: Its antigen is currently unknown.

Study-level points and caveats: Malignant tumors reportedly showed significantly higher TCR beta diversity than benign nodules in both blood and tumor.

Sequencing was done on a sample of blood. The gene calls are TRBV6-1 and TRBJ2-3; 10 positions match TRBD2. The receptor comes from a female donor with papillary thyroid cancer or a benign thyroid nodule (not recorded which). Some clones in this sample may be carry-over from other donors' samples. The CDR3 spells CASSVASGGYTDTQYF. The CDR3, as DNA: TGTGCCAGCAGTGTGGCTAGCGGGGGTTACACAGATACGCAGTATTTT.